This T cell receptor (beta chain) comes out of a study of blood T cell repertoires in COVID-19 (dated by TCRdb to about 2020). Regarding the study in general: The collaborator samples originated in the United States, Italy and Spain and spanned the acute and convalescent phases of COVID-19. The prospective study material was composed of cDNA or gDNA derived from T cells, B-cell-depleted T cells, or PBMCs. Subjects who had been exposed to COVID-19, were actively infected with it, or had recovered from it provided the deeply sampled blood TCRbeta repertoires that made up the dataset. The repertoires were released in a freely available public database meant as a resource for research on the immune response to SARS-CoV-2. The samples were drawn from the first 160 participants of the ongoing ImmuneRACE study and from 1,200 or so subjects provided by 6 global collaborators. Nearly every sample came with metadata listing a de-identified subject ID, COVID-19 status, age in years and sex. Where available, HLA class I and class II types were obtained from metadata supplied by the sample provider rather than from assay-based typing. The study at large found these results: The quantity of clinical and demographic metadata differed by source and by participant and was supplied without curation.

On this clone: Its antigen is not yet known. Qualities for individual bases were not recorded, and no much larger clone is one base off.

The cysteine opens and the phenylalanine closes a CDR3 of 17 amino acids. The sequence is cut down to CDR3 DNA, 51 bases in frame from base 1. The germline V gene supplies CDR1 SGHRS and CDR2 YFSETQ. V is cut by 4 bases and J by 1 base, and the space between the germline ends is 20 bases. Participants in the prospective study were aged 18 to 89 years, lived in 20 to 30 United States geographic areas, and enrolled through a virtual design. In the prospective study, participants were assigned to cohorts based on the clinical history participants reported in a screening survey and a study questionnaire. Recovered participants in ImmuneRACE Cohort 3 were defined by two consecutive negative NP/OP PCR tests, clearance by a healthcare professional, or resolution of symptoms. In the prospective study, whole blood, serum and a nasopharyngeal or oropharyngeal swab were collected from each participant by mobile phlebotomists. Prospective study participants could optionally give additional blood draws and questionnaires over a roughly 2-month period. Before DNA extraction, prospective study blood samples were shipped either frozen or at room temperature.

TCRbeta CDR3 regions were amplified from genomic DNA using the immunoSEQ Assay, a bias-controlled multiplex PCR. The authors' analysis ran thus. Nucleated cell counts per sample were estimated from amplification of reference gene primers within the assay. To quantify the absolute abundance of each unique TCRbeta CDR3 rearrangement, sequence reads were collapsed and filtered. For each sample, productive Simpson clonality was calculated as the square root of Simpson's diversity index over productive rearrangements. This is the immuneACCESS table as TCRdb keeps it, with only in-frame sequences that have V and J called. A part of the clones is gone; compared with another copy, unresolved V genes explain less than half, and the rest is unexplained. V, J and clone size are taken as reported in that table, and D and trimming were inferred from the DNA itself. This sample is represented by under 300,000 clones; 70% to 85% of them were singletons. Together, the top ten hold around 16% of the sample.

The sample was PBMCs or T cells enriched from blood (not recorded which). Recombination connected TRBV5-1 to TRBJ1-1, with TRBD1 tentatively as D gene (6 bases match). The clonotype originates from a man between 35 and 55 years old who had recovered from COVID-19. The CDR3 here reads CASSVNQGTAGNTEAFF. Read as DNA, the sequence is TGCGCCAGCAGCGTTAACCAGGGGACGGCTGGGAACACTGAAGCTTTCTTT.